The source of this T cell receptor (beta chain) is a study of T cell responses to AZD1222 COVID-19 vaccine. The CDR3 loop spans 14 amino acids. Germline lookup yields CDR1 SGDLS and CDR2 YYNGEE. V lost 0 bases and J 5 bases, leaving 10 bases between the germline ends. The protocol was immunoSEQ multiplex PCR, while the TCRdb copy is restricted to in-frame clones and leaves out a portion. The sample yields over 150,000 clones, more than 75% seen once. Worth noting for this clone: Its antigen is not known.

The study's findings and limits: Donors in the cohort were predominantly white British and more often female, and clonal diversity was possibly underestimated.

This material consisted of peripheral blood, taken on day 0 of AZD1222 vaccination. The genes are TRBV9 and TRBJ2-3, with no clear D. This sequence was found in an adult in good health. CDR3: CASSVVSGGDTQYF. The CDR3 region has the DNA TGTGCCAGCAGCGTAGTCTCGGGCGGAGATACGCAGTATTTT.